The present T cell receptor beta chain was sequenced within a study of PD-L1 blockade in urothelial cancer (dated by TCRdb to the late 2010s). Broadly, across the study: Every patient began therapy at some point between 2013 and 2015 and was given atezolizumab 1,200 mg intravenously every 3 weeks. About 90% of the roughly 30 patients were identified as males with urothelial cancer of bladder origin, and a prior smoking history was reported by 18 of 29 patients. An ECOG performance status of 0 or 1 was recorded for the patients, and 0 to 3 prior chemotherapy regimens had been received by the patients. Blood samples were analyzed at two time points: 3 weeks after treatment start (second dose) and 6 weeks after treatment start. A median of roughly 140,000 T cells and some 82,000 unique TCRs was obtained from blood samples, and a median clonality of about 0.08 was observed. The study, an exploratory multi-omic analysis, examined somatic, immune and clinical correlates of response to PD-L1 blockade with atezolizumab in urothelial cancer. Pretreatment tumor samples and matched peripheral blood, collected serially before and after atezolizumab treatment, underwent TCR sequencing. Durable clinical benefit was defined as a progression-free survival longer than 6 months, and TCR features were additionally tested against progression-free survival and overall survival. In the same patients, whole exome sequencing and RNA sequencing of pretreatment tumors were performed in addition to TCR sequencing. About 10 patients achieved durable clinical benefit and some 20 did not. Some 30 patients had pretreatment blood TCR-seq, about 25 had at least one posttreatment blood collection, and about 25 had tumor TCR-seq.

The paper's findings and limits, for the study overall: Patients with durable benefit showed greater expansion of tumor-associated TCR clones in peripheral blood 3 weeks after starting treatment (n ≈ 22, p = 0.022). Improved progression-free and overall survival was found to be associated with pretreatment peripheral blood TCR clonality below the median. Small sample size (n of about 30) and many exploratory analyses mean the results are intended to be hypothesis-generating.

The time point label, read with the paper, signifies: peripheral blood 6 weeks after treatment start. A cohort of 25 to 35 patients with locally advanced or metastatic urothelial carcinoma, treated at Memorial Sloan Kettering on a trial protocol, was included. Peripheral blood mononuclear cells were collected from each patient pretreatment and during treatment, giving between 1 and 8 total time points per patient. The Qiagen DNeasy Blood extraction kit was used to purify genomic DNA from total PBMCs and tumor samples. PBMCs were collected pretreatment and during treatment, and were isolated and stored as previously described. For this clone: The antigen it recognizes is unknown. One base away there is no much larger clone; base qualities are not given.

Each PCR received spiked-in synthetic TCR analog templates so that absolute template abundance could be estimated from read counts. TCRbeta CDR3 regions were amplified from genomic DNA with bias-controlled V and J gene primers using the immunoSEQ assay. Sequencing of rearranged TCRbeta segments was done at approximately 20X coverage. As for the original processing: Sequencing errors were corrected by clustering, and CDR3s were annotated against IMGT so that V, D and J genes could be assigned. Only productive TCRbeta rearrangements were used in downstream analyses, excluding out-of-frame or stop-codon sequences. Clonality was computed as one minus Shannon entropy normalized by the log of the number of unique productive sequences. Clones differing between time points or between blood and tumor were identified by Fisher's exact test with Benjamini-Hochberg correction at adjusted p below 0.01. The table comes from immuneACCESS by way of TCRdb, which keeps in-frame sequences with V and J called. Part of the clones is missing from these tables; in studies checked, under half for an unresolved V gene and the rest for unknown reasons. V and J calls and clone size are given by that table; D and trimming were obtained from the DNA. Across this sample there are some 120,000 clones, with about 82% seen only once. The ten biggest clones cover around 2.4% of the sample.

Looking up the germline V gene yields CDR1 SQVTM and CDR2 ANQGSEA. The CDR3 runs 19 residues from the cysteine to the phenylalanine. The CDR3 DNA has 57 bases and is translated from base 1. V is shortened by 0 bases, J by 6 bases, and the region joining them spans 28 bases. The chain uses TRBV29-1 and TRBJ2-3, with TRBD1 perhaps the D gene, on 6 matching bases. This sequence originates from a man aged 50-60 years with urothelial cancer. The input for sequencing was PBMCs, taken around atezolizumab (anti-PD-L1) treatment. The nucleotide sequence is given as TGCAGCGTTGAAGATTTGCCCGGGACACCAAAACCGGAATGGGATACGCAGTATTTT. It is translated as CSVEDLPGTPKPEWDTQYF.